The 15 T cell receptor beta chains given below trace back to one sample, sequenced in a study of identical twins. TCRdb analysed the 5' RACE reads with MiXCR anew, one entry per CDR3 protein. Of 250,000 or so distinct CDR3 sequences in the sample, roughly 7.5% were seen once. The same sample was also studied in work on yellow fever vaccine responses in identical twins.

Sequencing was carried out using CD8+ T cells sorted from blood. The receptors shown here come from a woman between 18 and 29 years old in good health.

This clonotype was found many times. CDR3 sequence (DNA): TGTGCCAGCAGCTCGACAGGGGCCTATTACGAGCAGTACTTC. It codes for CASSSTGAYYEQYF. The chain has TRBV7-2 and TRBJ2-7; 8 bases fit TRBD1. The germline CDR1 and CDR2 sequences are SGHTA and FQGNSA. Unmatched junction bases numbered 6, after V lost 4 bases and J lost 4 bases. There are 14 residues in the CDR3.

A few counts support this clonotype. The rearrangement links TRBV10-3 to TRBJ2-5; 10 nucleotides agree with TRBD2. Germline V CDR1 and CDR2: ENHRY, SYGVKD. The CDR3 is 16 residues long. The J segment lost 4 bases and the V segment lost 3 bases, leaving 8 bases of the junction unmatched. In DNA, the CDR3 is TGTGCCATCAGTGATCAGCGGGGGGGCCGCGGAGAGACCCAGTACTTC. It encodes CAISDQRGGRGETQYF.

This clonotype was counted a few times. V usage is TRBV10-3 and J usage is TRBJ1-1; perhaps TRBD1 as D (6 bases). The V gene's germline CDR1 is ENHRY and CDR2 SYGVKD. The CDR3 loop spans 12 amino acids. V was trimmed by 4 bases and J by 7 bases, leaving 10 bases between them. CDR3 coding DNA: TGTGCCATCAGTGGTGGGACACTTGAAGCTTTCTTT. Its protein product is CAISGGTLEAFF.

In this sample, this clonotype turned up many times. This rearrangement joins TRBV5-1 to TRBJ1-4; D ambiguous. From germline, CDR1 is SGHRS and CDR2 YFSETQ. V lost 2 bases to trimming and J lost 7 bases, with 9 bases between them. The CDR3 runs 13 residues. The CDR3 is CASSLSGFEKLFF. The CDR3 DNA reads TGCGCCAGCAGCTTATCCGGATTTGAAAAACTGTTTTTT. The entire variable domain, with the rest obtained from reference TRBV5-1 and TRBJ1-4, is as follows: KAGVTQTPRYLIKTRGQQVTLSCSPISGHRSVSWYQQTPGQGLQFLFEYFSETQRNKGNFPGRFSGRQFSNSRSEMNVSTLELGDSALYLCASSLSGFEKLFFGSGTQLSVL.

The genes are TRBV12-5 and TRBJ2-5; 7 bases align to TRBD2. Germline V gene data show CDR1 as LGHNT and CDR2 as FRNRAP. V shed 5 bases, J shed 5 bases, and the junction held 11 bases outside the gene matches. The length of the CDR3 is 15 residues. The CDR3 loop reads CASGPPAGVTETQYF. The CDR3 DNA is TGTGCTAGTGGTCCGCCGGCGGGAGTAACGGAGACCCAGTACTTC.

The sample holds a few counts of this clonotype. A read error may produce the germline difference seen at one junction end. The chain couples TRBV7-9 to TRBJ2-5; no reliable D call. Germline assignment: CDR1 SEHNR and CDR2 FQNEAQ (reference sequence). The length of the CDR3 is 12 residues. The CDR3 here is CASSLISAVIGF. The DNA for the CDR3 is TGTGCCAGCAGCTTAATATCGGCGGTCATAGGCTTC.

The chain joins TRBV7-8 to TRBJ2-5; D call uncertain. Germline lookup yields CDR1 SGHVS and CDR2 FQNEAQ. Trimming cost V 5 bases and J 4 bases, with 20 bases left between them. There are 16 residues in the CDR3. As DNA, the CDR3 is TGTGCCAGCAGCCCAAAGCCCTATCAGGTCACAGAGACCCAGTACTTC. This sequence encodes CASSPKPYQVTETQYF.

This clonotype was recorded a few times. This chain links TRBV28 with TRBJ1-6, with a possible D match to TRBD1 (6 bases). Germline V gene data show CDR1 as MDHEN and CDR2 as SYDVKM. V gave up 4 bases and J gave up 6 bases, with 10 bases separating them. The CDR3 loop spans 14 amino acids. CDR3 bases: TGTGCCAGCAGTTACAGGGCCGGTAATTCACCCCTCCACTTT. Translated, it gives CASSYRAGNSPLHF.

This clonotype showed up just a few times. The chain links TRBV19 to TRBJ2-5; D is uncertain. Germline CDR1 and CDR2: LNHDA and SQIVND (reference sequence). Trimming took off 5 bases at V and 1 base at J, with 26 bases between the two ends. The CDR3 sequence is 19 residues long. CDR3 residues: CASSLTLNLEFIVQETQYF. In DNA, the CDR3 is TGTGCCAGTAGTTTAACCCTCAACTTAGAGTTCATCGTCCAAGAGACCCAGTACTTC.

This clonotype has only a few counts. The J gene is TRBJ2-7, the V gene TRBV20-1; no firm D call. The V and J ends lost 6 bases and 0 bases respectively, with 12 bases between them. Germline CDR1 DFQATT, CDR2 SNEGSKA (reference sequence). The CDR3 has 13 residues. CDR3 sequence reads: CSARAQSSYEQYV. Written as DNA, the CDR3 is TGCAGTGCCCGGGCTCAAAGCTCCTACGAGCAGTACGTC.

This clonotype showed up just a few times. This sequence joins TRBV3-1 and TRBJ2-3; the match to TRBD2 covers 13 bases. V was clipped by 1 base and J by 5 bases; unmatched bases: 0. In germline, CDR1 is LGHDT, CDR2 YNNKEL (reference sequence). This CDR3 has 15 residues. CDR3: CASSQGTSGGDTQYF. The CDR3 nucleotides read TGTGCCAGCAGCCAAGGGACTAGCGGGGGAGATACGCAGTATTTT.

As concerns this clonotype: A read error may explain this, as a much larger clone is one base away. The chain couples TRBV5-6 to TRBJ2-1; tentatively, D is TRBD2 (6 bases). Trimming shortened V by 8 bases and J by 0 bases, and 15 bases separated the two germline ends. CDR3 length: 15 residues. Germline CDR1 reads SGHDT; CDR2 reads YYEEEE. The CDR3 is CARSPGLFSYNEQFF. CDR3 coding DNA: TGTGCCAGGAGCCCGGGACTTTTCTCCTACAATGAGCAGTTCTTC.

CDR3 in amino acids: CAIRRNPGQGPADTQYF. CDR3 nucleotides: TGTGCCATCAGACGAAATCCGGGACAGGGGCCCGCAGATACGCAGTATTTT. The chain is built from TRBV10-3 and TRBJ2-3; 10 nucleotides match TRBD1. Germline CDR1 reads ENHRY; CDR2 reads SYGVKD. V gave up 6 bases and J gave up 4 bases; unmatched junction bases: 13. This CDR3 is built from 17 residues.

At least ten counts were recorded for this clonotype. V is TRBV20-1 and J is TRBJ2-7, with D possibly being TRBD1 (6 bases). The CDR3 is 14 amino acids. Germline-derived CDR1 and CDR2 are DFQATT and SNEGSKA (reference sequence). Trimming took 2 bases from V and 2 from J, leaving 13 bases between them. CDR3 loop: CSARFGQGPYEQYF. CDR3 DNA sequence: TGCAGTGCTAGATTCGGGCAGGGGCCCTACGAGCAGTACTTC.

This clonotype was seen at least ten times. This chain links TRBV4-1 with TRBJ2-1, with D perhaps matching TRBD1 or TRBD2 (5 bases each). The CDR3 length is 18 residues. Trimming shortened V by 4 bases and J by 2 bases, and 21 bases separated the two germline ends. Germline V gives CDR1 MGHRA, CDR2 YSYEKL. In nucleotides, the CDR3 is TGCGCCAGCAGCCCTCGGGGTGGGGCTGCCGTGGCCTACAATGAGCAGTTCTTC. This translates into CASSPRGGAAVAYNEQFF.